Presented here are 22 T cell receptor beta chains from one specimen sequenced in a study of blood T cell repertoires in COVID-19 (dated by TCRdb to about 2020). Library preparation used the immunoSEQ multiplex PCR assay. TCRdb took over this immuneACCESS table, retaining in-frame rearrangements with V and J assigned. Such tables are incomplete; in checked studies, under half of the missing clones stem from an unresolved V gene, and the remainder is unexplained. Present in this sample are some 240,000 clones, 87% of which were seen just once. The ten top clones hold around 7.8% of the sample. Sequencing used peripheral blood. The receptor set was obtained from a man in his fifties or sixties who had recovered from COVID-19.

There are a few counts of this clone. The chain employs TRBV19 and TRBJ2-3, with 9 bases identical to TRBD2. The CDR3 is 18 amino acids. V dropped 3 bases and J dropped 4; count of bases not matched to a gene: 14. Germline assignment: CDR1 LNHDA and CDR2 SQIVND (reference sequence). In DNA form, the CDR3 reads TGTGCCAGTAGTATGGCGTTGGGGGGTAGCGGGGGCGCAGATACGCAGTATTTT. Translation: CASSMALGGSGGADTQYF.

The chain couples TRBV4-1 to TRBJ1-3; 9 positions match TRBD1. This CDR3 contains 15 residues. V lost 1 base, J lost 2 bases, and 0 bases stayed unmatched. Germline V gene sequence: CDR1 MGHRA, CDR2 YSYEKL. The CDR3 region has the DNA TGCGCCAGCAGCCAAGGGACAGGGGCTGGAAACACCATATATTTT. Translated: CASSQGTGAGNTIYF.

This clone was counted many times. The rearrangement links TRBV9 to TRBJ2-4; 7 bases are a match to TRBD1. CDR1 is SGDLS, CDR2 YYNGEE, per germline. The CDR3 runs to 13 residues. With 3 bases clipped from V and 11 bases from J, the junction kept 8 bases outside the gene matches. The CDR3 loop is CASSGPGTALQYF. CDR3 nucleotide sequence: TGTGCCAGCAGCGGTCCCGGGACAGCGCTTCAGTACTTC.

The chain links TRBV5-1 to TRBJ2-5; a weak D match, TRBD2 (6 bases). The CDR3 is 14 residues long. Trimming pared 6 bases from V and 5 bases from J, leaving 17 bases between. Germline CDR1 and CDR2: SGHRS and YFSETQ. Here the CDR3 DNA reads TGCGCCAGCACCCGGGGGAGCCCGGGGGAGACCCAGTACTTC. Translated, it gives CASTRGSPGETQYF.

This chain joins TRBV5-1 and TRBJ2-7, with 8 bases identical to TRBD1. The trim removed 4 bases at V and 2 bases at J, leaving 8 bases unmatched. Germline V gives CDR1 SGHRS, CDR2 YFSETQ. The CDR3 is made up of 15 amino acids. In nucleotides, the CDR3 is TGCGCCAGCAGCCGCCTCAGACAGGGGCCCTACGAGCAGTACTTC. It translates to CASSRLRQGPYEQYF.

Here the CDR3 reads CASSLAGQGGYGYTF. The CDR3 DNA sequence: TGCGCCAGCAGCCTAGCCGGACAGGGAGGATATGGCTACACCTTC. The rearrangement uses TRBV4-1 and TRBJ1-2; the match to TRBD1 covers 8 bases. Germline V gives CDR1 MGHRA, CDR2 YSYEKL. The CDR3 runs 15 residues. J lost 5 bases, V lost 4 bases, and 9 bases had no gene match.

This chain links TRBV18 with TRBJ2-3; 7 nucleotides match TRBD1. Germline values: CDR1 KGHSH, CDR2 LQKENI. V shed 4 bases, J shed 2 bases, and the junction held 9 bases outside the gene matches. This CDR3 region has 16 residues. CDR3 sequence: CASSRYRDRNTDTQYF. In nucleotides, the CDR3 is TGTGCCAGCTCACGCTACCGGGACAGAAACACAGATACGCAGTATTTT.

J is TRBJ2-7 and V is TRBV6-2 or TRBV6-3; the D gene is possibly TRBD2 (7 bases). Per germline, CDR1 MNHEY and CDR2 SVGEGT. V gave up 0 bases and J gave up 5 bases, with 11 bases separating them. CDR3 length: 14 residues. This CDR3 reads CASSYSGGAHEQYV. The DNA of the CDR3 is TGTGCCAGCAGTTACTCGGGGGGGGCCCACGAGCAGTACGTC.

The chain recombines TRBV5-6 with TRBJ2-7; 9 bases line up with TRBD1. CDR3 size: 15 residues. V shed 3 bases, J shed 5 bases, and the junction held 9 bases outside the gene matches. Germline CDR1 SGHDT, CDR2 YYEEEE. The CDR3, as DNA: TGTGCCAGCAGCTATGAGGGACAGGGTTTCGACGAGCAGTACTTC. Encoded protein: CASSYEGQGFDEQYF.

The CDR3 bases are TGTGCCAGCAGCGCCCGGAGGGCAGGACCTTGGGTCACCCTCCACTTT. Residues: CASSARRAGPWVTLHF. The chain joins TRBV2 to TRBJ1-6, with D unresolved. The CDR3 totals 16 residues. CDR1 is SNHLY, CDR2 FYNNEI, per germline. The V end lost 6 bases, the J end lost 14 bases, and 26 bases lay between the germline ends.

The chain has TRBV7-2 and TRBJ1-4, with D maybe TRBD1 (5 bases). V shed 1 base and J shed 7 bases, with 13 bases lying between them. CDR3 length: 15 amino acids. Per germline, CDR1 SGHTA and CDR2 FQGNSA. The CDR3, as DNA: TGTGCCAGCAGCTTAGATTTGGGCAGGGTTGAAAAACTGTTTTTT. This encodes CASSLDLGRVEKLFF. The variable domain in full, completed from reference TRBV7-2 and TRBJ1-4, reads GAGVSQSPSNKVTEKGKDVELRCDPISGHTALYWYRQSLGQGLEFLIYFQGNSAPDKSGLPSDRFSAERTGGSVSTLTIQRTQQEDSAVYLCASSLDLGRVEKLFFGSGTQLSVL.

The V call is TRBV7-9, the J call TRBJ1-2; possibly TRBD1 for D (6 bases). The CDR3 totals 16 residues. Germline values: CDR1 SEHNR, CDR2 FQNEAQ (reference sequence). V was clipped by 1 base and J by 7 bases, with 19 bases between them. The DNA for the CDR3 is TGTGCCAGCAGCTTAGGGGGTTCCAGGGACATCATTGGCTACACCTTC. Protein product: CASSLGGSRDIIGYTF.

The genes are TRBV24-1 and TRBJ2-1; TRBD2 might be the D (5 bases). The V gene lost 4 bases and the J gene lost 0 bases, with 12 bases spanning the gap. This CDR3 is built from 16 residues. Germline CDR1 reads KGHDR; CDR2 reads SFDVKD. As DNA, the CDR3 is TGTGCCACCAGTGACGCACGGGGAAGCTCCTACAATGAGCAGTTCTTC. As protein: CATSDARGSSYNEQFF.

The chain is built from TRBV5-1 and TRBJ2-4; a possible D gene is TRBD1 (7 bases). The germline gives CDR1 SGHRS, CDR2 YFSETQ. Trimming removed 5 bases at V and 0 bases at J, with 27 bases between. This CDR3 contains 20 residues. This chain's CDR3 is CASSSGAGQDYSLAKNIQYF. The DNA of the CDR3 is TGCGCCAGCAGTTCGGGAGCCGGACAGGATTATTCCCTAGCCAAAAACATTCAGTACTTC.

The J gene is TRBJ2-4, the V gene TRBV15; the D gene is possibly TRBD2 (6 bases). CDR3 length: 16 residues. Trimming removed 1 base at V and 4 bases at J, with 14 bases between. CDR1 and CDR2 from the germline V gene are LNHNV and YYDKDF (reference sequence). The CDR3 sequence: CATSRVTGGVKNIQYF. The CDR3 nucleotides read TGTGCCACCAGCAGAGTTACAGGCGGGGTAAAAAACATTCAGTACTTC.

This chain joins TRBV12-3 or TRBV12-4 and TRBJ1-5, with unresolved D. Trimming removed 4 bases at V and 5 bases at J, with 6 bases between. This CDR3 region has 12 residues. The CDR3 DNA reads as TGTGCCAGCAGTTGGCGGGATCAGCCCCAGCATTTT. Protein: CASSWRDQPQHF.

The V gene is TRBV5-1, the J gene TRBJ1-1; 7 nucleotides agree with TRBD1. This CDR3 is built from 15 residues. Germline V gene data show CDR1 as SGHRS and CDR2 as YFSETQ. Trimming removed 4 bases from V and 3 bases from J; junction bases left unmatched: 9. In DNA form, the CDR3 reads TGCGCCAGCAGCGACAGGGAGAGAGGCTACACTGAAGCTTTCTTT. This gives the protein CASSDRERGYTEAFF. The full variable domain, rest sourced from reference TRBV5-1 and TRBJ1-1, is KAGVTQTPRYLIKTRGQQVTLSCSPISGHRSVSWYQQTPGQGLQFLFEYFSETQRNKGNFPGRFSGRQFSNSRSEMNVSTLELGDSALYLCASSDRERGYTEAFFGQGTRLTVV.

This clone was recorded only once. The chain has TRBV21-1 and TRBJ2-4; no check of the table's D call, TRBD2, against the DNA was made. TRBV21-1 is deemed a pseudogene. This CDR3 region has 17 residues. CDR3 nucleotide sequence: TGTGCCAGCAGCAAAGAGCCGGGGAGGATTGCCAAAAACATTCAGTACTTC. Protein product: CASSKEPGRIAKNIQYF.

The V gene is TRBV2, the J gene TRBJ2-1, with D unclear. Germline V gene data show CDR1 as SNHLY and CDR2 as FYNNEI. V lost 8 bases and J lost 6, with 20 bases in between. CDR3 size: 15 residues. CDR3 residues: CASGSWSDRTNEQFF. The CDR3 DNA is TGTGCCAGCGGGTCGTGGAGTGATCGAACCAATGAGCAGTTCTTC. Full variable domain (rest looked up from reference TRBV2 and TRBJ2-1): EPEVTQTPSHQVTQMGQEVILRCVPISNHLYFYWYRQILGQKVEFLVSFYNNEISEKSEIFDDQFSVERPDGSNFTLKIRSTKLEDSAMYFCASGSWSDRTNEQFFGPGTRLTVL.

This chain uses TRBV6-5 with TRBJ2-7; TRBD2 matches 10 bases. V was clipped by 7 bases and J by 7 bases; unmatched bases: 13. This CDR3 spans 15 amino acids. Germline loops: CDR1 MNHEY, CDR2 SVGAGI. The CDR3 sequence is CASKWASGGLEEQYV. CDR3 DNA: TGTGCCAGCAAATGGGCTAGCGGGGGTCTGGAGGAGCAGTACGTC.

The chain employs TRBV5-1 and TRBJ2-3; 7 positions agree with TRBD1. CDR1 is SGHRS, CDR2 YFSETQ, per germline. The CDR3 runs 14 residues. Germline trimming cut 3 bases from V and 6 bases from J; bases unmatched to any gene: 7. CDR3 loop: CASSSGQPSDTQYF. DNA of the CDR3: TGCGCCAGCAGCTCGGGACAGCCTAGCGATACGCAGTATTTT. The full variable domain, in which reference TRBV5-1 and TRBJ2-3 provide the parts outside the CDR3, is KAGVTQTPRYLIKTRGQQVTLSCSPISGHRSVSWYQQTPGQGLQFLFEYFSETQRNKGNFPGRFSGRQFSNSRSEMNVSTLELGDSALYLCASSSGQPSDTQYFGPGTRLTVL.

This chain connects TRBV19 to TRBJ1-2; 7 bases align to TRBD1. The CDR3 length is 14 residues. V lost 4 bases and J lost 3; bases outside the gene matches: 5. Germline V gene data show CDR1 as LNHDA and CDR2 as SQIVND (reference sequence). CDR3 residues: CASSTPTGYYGYTF. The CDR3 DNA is TGTGCCAGTAGTACCCCGACAGGGTACTATGGCTACACCTTC. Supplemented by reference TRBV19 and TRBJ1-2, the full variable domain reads DGGITQSPKYLFRKEGQNVTLSCEQNLNHDAMYWYRQDPGQGLRLIYYSQIVNDFQKGDIAEGYSVSREKKESFPLTVTSAQKNPTAFYLCASSTPTGYYGYTFGSGTRLTVV.